Below, 18 T cell receptor beta chains from the same sample are listed, as sequenced in a study of T cell repertoires in ileal Crohn's disease (dated by TCRdb to between 2019 and 2020). Taken with the paper, the label for time point translates to: proximal margin of the surgical specimen (macroscopically non-inflamed). Libraries were built with the immunoSEQ multiplex PCR assay. TCRdb provides this immuneACCESS table in a form limited to in-frame rearrangements. Some clones are lacking; in checked studies, under half of them reflect an unresolved V gene, and why the rest are absent is not known. This sample lists roughly 3,000 clones; roughly 77% were detected once. The ten largest account for roughly 70% of the sample. Sequencing input: ileal tissue. The receptors derive from an adult with Crohn's disease.

This clone came up once. The chain has TRBV19 and TRBJ2-5, with D perhaps assigned TRBD1 or TRBD2 (6 bases each). Germline V gene sequence: CDR1 LNHDA, CDR2 SQIVND (reference sequence). Trimming took off 5 bases at V and 4 bases at J, with 8 bases between the two ends. The CDR3 runs to 12 residues. For the CDR3, the DNA is TGTGCCAGTAGTTCGGGGGCAGAGACCCAGTACTTC. Its protein product is CASSSGAETQYF.

V usage is TRBV5-6 and J usage is TRBJ1-5; TRBD1 agrees at 10 bases. From germline, CDR1 is SGHDT and CDR2 YYEEEE. J lost 0 bases, V lost 4 bases, and 13 bases had no gene match. This CDR3 has 19 amino acids. CDR3 residues: CASSHSPRQGADSNQPQHF. The CDR3 DNA is TGTGCCAGCAGCCACTCCCCGAGACAGGGGGCGGATAGCAATCAGCCCCAGCATTTT.

A word on this clone: Germline is not matched at one junction end, which may reflect a read error. V usage is TRBV19 and J usage is TRBJ2-4; TRBD1 is a possible D gene (7 bases). The length of the CDR3 is 19 residues. From germline, CDR1 is LNHDA and CDR2 SQIVND (reference sequence). The CDR3 DNA follows: TGTGCTAGTAGTATCCGCCCAGGGGGGCCAGGGAGTCCCAAAAACATTCAGTACTTC. Translated: CASSIRPGGPGSPKNIQYF.

This chain connects TRBV28 to TRBJ2-2; 9 positions match TRBD2. V lost 6 bases and J lost 6; bases outside the gene matches: 8. The germline V gene has CDR1 MDHEN and CDR2 SYDVKM. The CDR3 contains 15 residues. CDR3 amino acids: CASSLSGGGSGELFF. The CDR3, as DNA: TGTGCCAGCAGCCTTAGCGGGGGAGGGTCCGGGGAGCTGTTTTTT.

The chain combines TRBV23-1 with TRBJ2-7; D gene unclear. TRBV23-1 is labeled an ORF, and its function is uncertain. The CDR3 has 13 amino acids. V lost 10 bases, J lost 4 bases, and 17 bases lay in between. The CDR3 loop is CAILPPVIYEQYF. CDR3 sequence (DNA): TGCGCCATACTCCCGCCCGTCATATACGAGCAGTACTTC.

The V call is TRBV11-3, the J call TRBJ2-2; D is unresolved. Looked up from germline, CDR1 is SGHNT and CDR2 is YENEEA. The CDR3 contains 12 residues. Between the trimmed V and J ends, which lost 5 bases and 2 bases, there was a span of 3 bases. In DNA, the CDR3 is TGTGCCAGCAGCACTAACACCGGGGAGCTGTTTTTT. This gives the protein CASSTNTGELFF.

The chain uses TRBV2 and TRBJ1-2; tentatively, D is TRBD1 (5 bases). The ends were cut back, 4 bases at V and 5 bases at J, with 14 bases in the middle. This CDR3 has 14 residues. In germline, CDR1 is SNHLY, CDR2 FYNNEI. The CDR3 region has the DNA TGTGCCAGCAGTGGGGCCGGGACTGAATATGGCTACACCTTC. Translating gives CASSGAGTEYGYTF.

The rearrangement uses TRBV9 and TRBJ1-2; D might be TRBD1 (5 bases). Trimming pared 3 bases from V and 1 base from J, leaving 19 bases between. Germline CDR1 SGDLS, CDR2 YYNGEE. The CDR3 contains 17 residues. The CDR3 here is CASSEPDRGEYNYGYTF. In DNA, the CDR3 is TGTGCCAGCAGCGAGCCTGATAGGGGAGAGTATAACTATGGCTACACCTTC.

The chain employs TRBV4-2 and TRBJ1-1; 9 positions agree with TRBD1. The CDR3 has 16 residues. Trimming cost V 0 bases and J 5 bases; bases outside gene matches: 7. Germline lookup yields CDR1 LGHNA and CDR2 YNFKEQ. The CDR3 region is CASSQEQQGARTEAFF. Written as DNA, the CDR3 is TGTGCCAGCAGCCAAGAACAACAGGGGGCGCGGACTGAAGCTTTCTTT.

This sequence joins TRBV2 and TRBJ1-2; 10 bases line up with TRBD1. V lost 7 bases and J lost 1; bases outside the gene matches: 6. Germline assignment: CDR1 SNHLY and CDR2 FYNNEI. The CDR3 runs to 15 residues. In DNA, the CDR3 is TGTGCCAGCAAGAAGGGGACAGGGGATAACTATGGCTACACCTTC. Residues: CASKKGTGDNYGYTF.

The V call is TRBV10-1, the J call TRBJ2-7; TRBD2 agrees at 7 bases. Germline V gives CDR1 WNHNN, CDR2 SYGVQD (reference sequence). This CDR3 has 15 amino acids. V lost 0 bases and J lost 5; bases outside the gene matches: 7. The CDR3 bases are TGCGCCAGCAGTGAGTCGAAGGCGGGGGATGACGAGCAGTACTTC. Amino acids: CASSESKAGDDEQYF.

This chain links TRBV5-6 with TRBJ1-1; 7 bases align to TRBD1. Looked up from germline, CDR1 is SGHDT and CDR2 is YYEEEE. This CDR3 is 14 amino acids long. V trimming: 4 bases; J trimming: 0 bases; junction bases outside the gene matches: 3. Written as DNA, the CDR3 is TGTGCCAGCAGCCTGGGACAGATGAACACTGAAGCTTTCTTT. Encoded protein: CASSLGQMNTEAFF.

This clone appeared a few times. The rearrangement uses TRBV14 and TRBJ2-3; D may be TRBD2 (6 bases). Germline-derived CDR1 and CDR2 are SGHDN and FVKESK. V was trimmed by 0 bases and J by 3 bases, leaving 13 bases between them. The CDR3 totals 16 residues. The CDR3 DNA is TGTGCCAGCAGCCAAGATGGGTGGAGGGGTACAGATACGCAGTATTTT. This gives the protein CASSQDGWRGTDTQYF.

The chain uses TRBV5-1 and TRBJ2-7, with TRBD1 matching 7 bases. Germline values: CDR1 SGHRS, CDR2 YFSETQ. V dropped 5 bases and J dropped 0; count of bases not matched to a gene: 14. The CDR3 sequence is 17 residues long. The CDR3 reads CASSSPPGQDFSYEQYF. The CDR3 DNA reads TGCGCCAGCAGTAGTCCCCCTGGACAGGACTTCTCCTACGAGCAGTACTTC.

The V and J genes are TRBV29-1 and TRBJ1-5; tentative D call: TRBD1 (6 bases). This CDR3 is 12 amino acids long. With 4 bases removed from V and 5 bases from J, the gap between germline ends came to 9 bases. The germline CDR1 and CDR2 sequences are SQVTM and ANQGSEA. CDR3 loop: CSVGGGDQPQHF. CDR3 coding DNA: TGCAGCGTTGGAGGGGGGGATCAGCCCCAGCATTTT.

V and J are TRBV7-9 and TRBJ1-2, with TRBD1 as a possible D gene (6 bases). This CDR3 is built from 13 residues. Germline V CDR1 and CDR2: SEHNR, FQNEAQ (reference sequence). The germline V and J ends were trimmed by 5 bases and 5 bases, with 12 bases remaining between them. CDR3 amino acids: CASSRTDPYGYTF. DNA of the CDR3: TGTGCCAGCAGCCGGACAGACCCTTATGGCTACACCTTC. The full variable domain, its missing parts supplied by reference TRBV7-9 and TRBJ1-2, is DTGVSQNPRHKITKRGQNVTFRCDPISEHNRLYWYRQTLGQGPEFLTYFQNEAQLEKSRLLSDRFSAERPKGSFSTLEIQRTEQGDSAMYLCASSRTDPYGYTFGSGTRLTVV.

This clone was found once. The V call is TRBV9, the J call TRBJ2-1, with 7 bases aligning to TRBD1. This CDR3 has 14 residues. The V segment lost 0 bases and the J segment 5 bases; nucleotides outside the gene matches: 2. Germline CDR1 reads SGDLS; CDR2 reads YYNGEE. Here the CDR3 reads CASSVAGTDNEQFF. CDR3 DNA sequence: TGTGCCAGCAGCGTAGCCGGGACAGACAATGAGCAGTTCTTC.

The chain uses TRBV4-2 and TRBJ1-1, with TRBD1 matching 8 bases. The length of the CDR3 is 14 residues. J was trimmed by 6 bases and V by 1 base; bases with no gene match: 4. Germline CDR1 is LGHNA and CDR2 is YNFKEQ. The CDR3, as DNA: TGTGCCAGCAGCCAAGGCGGACAGGGCGCTGAAGCTTTCTTT. It codes for CASSQGGQGAEAFF.